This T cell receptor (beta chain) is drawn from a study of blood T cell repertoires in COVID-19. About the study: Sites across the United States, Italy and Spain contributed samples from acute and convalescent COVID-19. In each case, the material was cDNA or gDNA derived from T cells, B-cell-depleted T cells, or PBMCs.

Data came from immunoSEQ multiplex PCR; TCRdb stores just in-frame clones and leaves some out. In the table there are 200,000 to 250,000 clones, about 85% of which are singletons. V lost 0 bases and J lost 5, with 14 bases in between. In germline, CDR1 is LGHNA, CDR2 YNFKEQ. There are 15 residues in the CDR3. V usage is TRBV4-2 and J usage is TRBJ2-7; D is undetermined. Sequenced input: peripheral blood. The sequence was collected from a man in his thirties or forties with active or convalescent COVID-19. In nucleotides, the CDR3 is TGTGCCAGCAGCCAAGATTCGATGTCGAGGAACGAGCAGTACTTC. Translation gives CASSQDSMSRNEQYF.